This TCR beta chain was recorded in a study of T cells in Graves' hyperthyroidism and ophthalmopathy. Regarding the study as a whole: Also found in blood were most expanded thyroid clonotypes above 0.001. In simple terms, a model built on 13 V-J features told ophthalmopathy apart from stable hyperthyroidism.

Exclusion criteria comprised uncontrolled infection, other autoimmune disease, pregnancy or lactation. The germline gives CDR1 MDHEN, CDR2 SYDVKM. The CDR3 length is 14 residues. Trimming shortened V by 2 bases and J by 5 bases, and 12 bases separated the two germline ends. About this clonotype: Its matching antigen is unknown.

What was amplified from RNA transcripts were TCR beta CDR3 regions. RT-PCR in the first round (using the HTBI primer set) targeted the TCR CDR3. TCRdb ran MiXCR on the multiplex PCR reads and lists one entry per CDR3 protein. Here the sample spans around 600,000 distinct CDR3 sequences, about 45% being singletons. V is TRBV28 and J is TRBJ1-1, with D possibly matching TRBD1 (5 bases). The sequencing input was peripheral blood or thyroid tissue (not recorded which). The sequence was collected from an adult man with Graves' disease, either hyperthyroidism or ophthalmopathy (not recorded which). The CDR3, as DNA: TGTGCCAGCAGTTTACGGCACAGGTCGACTGAAGCTTTCTTT. Translating gives CASSLRHRSTEAFF.